This T cell receptor (beta chain) stems from a study of blood T cell repertoires in COVID-19. This CDR3 is built from 14 residues. Germline V gene data show CDR1 as SEHNR and CDR2 as FQNEAQ (reference sequence). V was clipped by 3 bases and J by 3 bases, with 11 bases between them. Here immunoSEQ multiplex PCR was the method, and the copy in TCRdb shows in-frame clones only, minus some. The sample includes under 150,000 clones, approximately 91% of them seen just once. This TCR was recovered from a woman aged 65 to 85 who had recovered from COVID-19. The material sequenced was peripheral blood. The chain uses TRBV7-9 and TRBJ1-2; D might be TRBD1 (6 bases). CDR3 region: CASSFGQSHYGYTF. CDR3 DNA: TGTGCCAGCAGCTTCGGACAGTCTCACTATGGCTACACCTTC.